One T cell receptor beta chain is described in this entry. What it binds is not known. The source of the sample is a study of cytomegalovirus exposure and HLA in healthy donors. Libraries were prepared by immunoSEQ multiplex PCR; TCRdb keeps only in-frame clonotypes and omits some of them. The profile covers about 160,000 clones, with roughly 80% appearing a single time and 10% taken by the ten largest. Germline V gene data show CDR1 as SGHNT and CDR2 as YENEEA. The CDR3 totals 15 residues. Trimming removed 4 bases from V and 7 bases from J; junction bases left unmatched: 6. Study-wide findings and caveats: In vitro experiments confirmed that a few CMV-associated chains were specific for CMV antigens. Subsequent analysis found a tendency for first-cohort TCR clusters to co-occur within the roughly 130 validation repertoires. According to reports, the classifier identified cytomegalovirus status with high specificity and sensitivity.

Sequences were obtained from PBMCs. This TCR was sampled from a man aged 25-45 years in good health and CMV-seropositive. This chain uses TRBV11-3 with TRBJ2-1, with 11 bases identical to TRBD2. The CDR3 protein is CASSWNSGRGNEQFF. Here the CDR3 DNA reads TGTGCCAGCAGCTGGAATAGCGGGAGGGGGAATGAGCAGTTCTTC.